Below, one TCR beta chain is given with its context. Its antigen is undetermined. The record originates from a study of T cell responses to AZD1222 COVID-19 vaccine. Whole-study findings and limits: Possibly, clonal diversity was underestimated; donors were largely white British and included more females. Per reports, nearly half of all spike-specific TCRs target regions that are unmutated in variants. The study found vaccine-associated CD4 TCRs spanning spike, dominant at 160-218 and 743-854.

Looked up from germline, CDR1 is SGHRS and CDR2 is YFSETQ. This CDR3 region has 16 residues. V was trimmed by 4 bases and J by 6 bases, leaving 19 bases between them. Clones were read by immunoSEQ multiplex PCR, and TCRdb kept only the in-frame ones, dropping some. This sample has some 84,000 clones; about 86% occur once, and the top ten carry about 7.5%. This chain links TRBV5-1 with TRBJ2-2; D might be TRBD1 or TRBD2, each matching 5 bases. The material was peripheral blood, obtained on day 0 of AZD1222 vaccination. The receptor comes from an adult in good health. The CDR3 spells CASSDARGAGAGELFF. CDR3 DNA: TGCGCCAGCAGCGACGCTAGGGGAGCAGGCGCCGGGGAGCTGTTTTTT.